Following are 21 T cell receptor beta chains from one sample sequenced in a study of blood T cells in healthy people across ages. Together with a sample-barcoded 5' primer, a J-beta primer mix was included in a second PCR lasting roughly 6 to 12 cycles. MiXCR, run by TCRdb on the 5' RACE reads, gives a single entry per CDR3 protein. The repertoire consists of about a million distinct CDR3 sequences, with just over 50% occurring once and the leading ten covering around 21%. The sample was blood. These receptors all stem from a woman aged 60-75 years in good health.

J is TRBJ1-1 and V is TRBV7-2, with D unclear. The germline gives CDR1 SGHTA, CDR2 FQGNSA. Trimming pared 3 bases from V and 1 base from J, leaving 9 bases between. CDR3 length equals 14 residues. The CDR3 DNA is TGTGCCAGCAGCTTGTATCGTCAGAACACTGAAGCTTTCTTT. Its translation is CASSLYRQNTEAFF. The variable domain in full, with the rest retrieved from reference TRBV7-2 and TRBJ1-1, is GAGVSQSPSNKVTEKGKDVELRCDPISGHTALYWYRQSLGQGLEFLIYFQGNSAPDKSGLPSDRFSAERTGGSVSTLTIQRTQQEDSAVYLCASSLYRQNTEAFFGQGTRLTVV.

This chain uses TRBV20-1 with TRBJ2-5; TRBD1 is a possible D gene (6 bases). The CDR3 has 15 residues. The germline V and J ends were trimmed by 5 bases and 2 bases, with 18 bases remaining between them. Germline V CDR1 and CDR2: DFQATT, SNEGSKA (reference sequence). The CDR3 coding sequence is TGCAGTGCTCTTCCAGTGGACAGCGTTCAAGAGACCCAGTACTTC. Amino acid sequence: CSALPVDSVQETQYF.

The CDR3 here is CASSFGGQSPWEQYF. The DNA for the CDR3 is TGTGCCAGCAGCTTTGGGGGACAGAGCCCGTGGGAGCAGTACTTC. The V gene is TRBV7-9, the J gene TRBJ2-5; 7 bases line up with TRBD1. V trimming: 3 bases; J trimming: 11 bases; junction bases outside the gene matches: 15. Per germline, CDR1 SEHNR and CDR2 FQNEAQ (reference sequence). The CDR3 extends over 15 amino acids.

This clonotype was seen a handful of times. This rearrangement joins TRBV27 to TRBJ1-1; D is uncertain. The CDR3 is made up of 13 amino acids. CDR1 is MNHEY and CDR2 is SMNVEV in the germline V gene (reference sequence). V lost 6 bases, J lost 1 base, and 9 bases lay in between. DNA of the CDR3: TGTGCCAGCAGCCCCTTTCAGAACACTGAAGCTTTCTTT. This gives the protein CASSPFQNTEAFF.

The chain uses TRBV5-1 and TRBJ2-1; 9 bases match TRBD2. V gave up 5 bases and J gave up 6 bases; unmatched junction bases: 12. CDR3 size: 16 residues. Per the germline V gene, CDR1 is SGHRS and CDR2 is YFSETQ. The CDR3 sequence: CASRLAGAYLSNEQFF. Here the CDR3 DNA reads TGCGCCAGCAGATTAGCGGGGGCCTACTTATCCAATGAGCAGTTCTTC.

The sample holds a few counts of this clonotype. J is TRBJ2-6 and V is TRBV30, with D unclear. Germline V gene sequence: CDR1 GTSNPN, CDR2 SVGIG (reference sequence). Trimming took off 1 base at V and 4 bases at J, with 14 bases between the two ends. The CDR3 contains 16 residues. The CDR3 protein is CAWSALVGSGANVLTF. CDR3 DNA sequence: TGTGCCTGGAGTGCCCTCGTGGGGTCCGGGGCCAACGTCCTGACTTTC.

This clonotype was seen ten or more times. The V gene is TRBV2, the J gene TRBJ2-5; perhaps TRBD2 as D (6 bases). The germline V gene has CDR1 SNHLY and CDR2 FYNNEI. Deletions cut 6 bases from V and 11 bases from J, with 13 bases between. The CDR3 sequence is 11 residues long. CDR3 region: CASSPLAQQYF. The CDR3 region has the DNA TGTGCCAGCAGCCCCCTAGCGCAGCAGTACTTC.

The V call is TRBV20-1, the J call TRBJ2-4; no clear D. Between the trimmed V and J ends, which lost 6 bases and 0 bases, there was a span of 9 bases. The CDR3 has 13 residues. Germline values: CDR1 DFQATT, CDR2 SNEGSKA (reference sequence). Here the CDR3 DNA reads TGCAGTGCCCCTGACATAGCCAAAAACATTCAGTACTTC. As protein: CSAPDIAKNIQYF.

This clonotype showed up just a few times. The CDR3 nucleotides read TGTGCCAGCAGCCCCGTGGGCAGGGGGCTCTACGAGCAGTACTTC. Translating gives CASSPVGRGLYEQYF. V usage is TRBV6-2 or TRBV6-3 and J usage is TRBJ2-7; 8 bases match TRBD1. With 6 bases clipped from V and 3 bases from J, the junction kept 10 bases outside the gene matches. The CDR3 totals 15 residues. Germline loops: CDR1 MNHEY, CDR2 SVGEGT.

The chain uses TRBV7-8 and TRBJ1-5, with TRBD1 matching over 7 bases. Per germline, CDR1 SGHVS and CDR2 FQNEAQ. The trim removed 0 bases at V and 4 bases at J, leaving 9 bases unmatched. The CDR3 length is 17 residues. CDR3 coding DNA: TGTGCCAGCAGCTTAGCAGGTCCAGGGGGGACAAATCAGCCCCAGCATTTT. Protein: CASSLAGPGGTNQPQHF.

This chain uses TRBV27 with TRBJ2-5, with D maybe TRBD1 (6 bases). V was clipped by 5 bases and J by 5 bases, with 12 bases between them. The germline V gene has CDR1 MNHEY and CDR2 SMNVEV (reference sequence). The CDR3 is 13 amino acids. The CDR3 loop reads CASSGVRGETQYF. The CDR3 DNA reads as TGTGCCAGCAGTGGGGTGAGGGGGGAGACCCAGTACTTC.

The chain is built from TRBV7-9 and TRBJ2-2; either TRBD1 or TRBD2 may fit D (6 bases each). This CDR3 has 13 residues. Germline loops: CDR1 SEHNR, CDR2 FQNEAQ (reference sequence). V shed 5 bases and J shed 9 bases, with 13 bases lying between them. This CDR3 reads CASSVLGGRELFF. The CDR3 coding sequence is TGTGCCAGCAGCGTTTTGGGGGGCCGGGAGCTGTTTTTT.

V is TRBV7-9 and J is TRBJ2-3; weak D call: TRBD2 (6 bases). The CDR3 sequence is 13 residues long. Per germline, CDR1 SEHNR and CDR2 FQNEAQ (reference sequence). Trimming shortened V by 6 bases and J by 11 bases, and 18 bases separated the two germline ends. CDR3 sequence (DNA): TGTGCCAGCAGTCCCGAGGGACTCAGCGGGCAGTATTTT. Protein: CASSPEGLSGQYF.

The rearrangement joins TRBV6-5 to TRBJ2-5; possibly TRBD2 for D (6 bases). V shed 7 bases and J shed 5 bases, with 23 bases lying between them. Per the germline V gene, CDR1 is MNHEY and CDR2 is SVGAGI. The CDR3 loop spans 16 amino acids. CDR3 loop: CASIPKQEGRSETQYF. In DNA, the CDR3 is TGTGCCAGCATCCCGAAGCAGGAGGGCCGTTCGGAGACCCAGTACTTC.

The rearrangement uses TRBV7-6 and TRBJ2-6; TRBD1 is a possible D gene (5 bases). V lost 2 bases, J lost 5 bases, and 13 bases lay in between. The length of the CDR3 is 16 residues. Per germline, CDR1 SGHVS and CDR2 FNYEAQ. The chain's CDR3 is CASSLPRQLRANVLTF. The CDR3 nucleotides read TGTGCCAGCAGCTTACCTCGACAGCTAAGGGCCAACGTCCTGACTTTC.

The V call is TRBV20-1, the J call TRBJ2-7, with no clear D. The CDR3 loop spans 13 amino acids. Germline V gives CDR1 DFQATT, CDR2 SNEGSKA (reference sequence). V lost 1 base and J 4 bases, leaving 11 bases between the germline ends. CDR3 protein: CSARGNDGYEQYF. In nucleotides, the CDR3 is TGCAGTGCTAGAGGAAATGACGGATACGAGCAGTACTTC.

With regard to this clonotype: At one boundary the junction diverges from the germline segment, which might be a read error. The rearrangement joins TRBV11-1 to TRBJ2-3, with no clear D. Germline CDR1 reads SGHAT; CDR2 reads FQDESV (reference sequence). This CDR3 has 14 amino acids. CDR3 DNA: TGTGCCAGCCGCTTCGCCTCGAAGTCGGATACGCAGTATTTT. Protein product: CASRFASKSDTQYF. Using reference TRBV11-1 and TRBJ2-3 for the parts outside the CDR3, the full variable domain is EAEVAQSPRYKITEKSQAVAFWCDPISGHATLYWYRQILGQGPELLVQFQDESVVDDSQLPKDRFSAERLKGVDSTLKIQPAELGDSAMYLCASRFASKSDTQYFGPGTRLTVL.

This clonotype was seen just once. V usage is TRBV20-1 and J usage is TRBJ2-7; D call uncertain. The length of the CDR3 is 11 residues. Germline loops: CDR1 DFQATT, CDR2 SNEGSKA (reference sequence). Between the trimmed V and J ends, which lost 4 bases and 8 bases, there was a span of 12 bases. The CDR3 DNA follows: TGCAGTGCTATGTGGGATCTTAAGCAGTACTTC. This gives the protein CSAMWDLKQYF.

This rearrangement joins TRBV20-1 to TRBJ2-7, with 11 bases matching TRBD2. The CDR3 is 17 residues long. The ends lost 3 bases at V and 2 bases at J; junction bases unmatched: 12. Per the germline V gene, CDR1 is DFQATT and CDR2 is SNEGSKA (reference sequence). The CDR3 nucleotides read TGCAGTGCTAGCCCCGTCGGGACTAGCGGACCAGCCTACGAGCAGTACTTC. This translates into CSASPVGTSGPAYEQYF.

V gene TRBV12-3 or TRBV12-4 combines with J gene TRBJ1-6; D gene unclear. Deletions cut 2 bases from V and 0 bases from J, with 8 bases between. This CDR3 is 16 amino acids long. CDR3 residues: CASSLKEASYNSPLHF. In nucleotides, the CDR3 is TGTGCCAGCAGTTTAAAGGAGGCCTCCTATAATTCACCCCTCCACTTT.

This clonotype has a handful of counts. The chain combines TRBV29-1 with TRBJ1-2; 7 nucleotides line up with TRBD1. V gave up 3 bases and J gave up 2 bases; unmatched junction bases: 6. The germline V gene encodes CDR1 SQVTM and CDR2 ANQGSEA. CDR3 length: 14 residues. The CDR3 nucleotides are TGCAGCGTTGATCGGGACAGAGCAAACTATGGCTACACCTTC. It is translated as CSVDRDRANYGYTF.